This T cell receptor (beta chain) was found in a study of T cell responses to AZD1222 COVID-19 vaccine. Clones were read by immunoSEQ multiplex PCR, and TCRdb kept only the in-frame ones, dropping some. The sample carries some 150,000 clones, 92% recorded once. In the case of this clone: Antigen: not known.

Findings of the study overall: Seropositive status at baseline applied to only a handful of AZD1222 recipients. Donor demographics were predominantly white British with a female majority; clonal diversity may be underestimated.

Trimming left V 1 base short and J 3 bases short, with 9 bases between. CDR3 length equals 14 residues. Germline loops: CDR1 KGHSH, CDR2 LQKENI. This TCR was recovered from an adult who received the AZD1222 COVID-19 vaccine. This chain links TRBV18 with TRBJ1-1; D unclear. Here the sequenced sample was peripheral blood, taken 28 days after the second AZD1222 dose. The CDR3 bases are TGTGCCAGCTCACCACGGGGATACGACACTGAAGCTTTCTTT. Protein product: CASSPRGYDTEAFF.